A selection of T cell receptor beta chains follows, all from one sample in a study of shared clonotypes between healthy human individuals. This table comes from immunoSEQ multiplex PCR, and its TCRdb copy is limited to in-frame clones, with some not included. The sample carries about 550,000 clones, over 95% recorded once. Sequencing used naive CD8+ T cells sorted from blood. The receptors come from a woman aged 25 to 45 in good health. Each CDR3 is given with its conserved first and last residue. D genes are given only for firm matches. Clone size appears in some rows only: once, few, many, or a class for an expanded clone.

D,size,V,J,DNA,CDR3
-,-,TRBV9,TRBJ1-2,TGTGCCAGCAGCGTAGTAGGGGGATATGGCTACACCTTC,CASSVVGGYGYTF
TRBD2,once,TRBV6-6,TRBJ2-7,TGTGCCAGCAGTCCCCCCTCTAGCGGCTCCTACGAGCAGTACTTC,CASSPPSSGSYEQYF
-,-,TRBV6-5,TRBJ1-4,TGTGCCAGCAGTTCTACAGGGCGTACTAATGAAAAACTGTTTTTT,CASSSTGRTNEKLFF
-,-,TRBV5-4,TRBJ2-7,TGTGCCAGCAGTGGGGGGCAGGGTCCTGCCGAGCAGTACTTC,CASSGGQGPAEQYF
-,-,TRBV27,TRBJ2-3,TGTGCCAGCAACCCTGGGGGCGCCCCTCCAGATACGCAGTATTTT,CASNPGGAPPDTQYF
-,-,TRBV5-6,TRBJ1-5,TGTGCCAGCAGGCAAGACCCTGACAGGCCGATTCATCAGCCCCAGCATTTT,CASRQDPDRPIHQPQHF
-,-,TRBV7-9,TRBJ2-7,TGTGCCAGCAGCTTAGCAAATAGCAACGAGCAGTACTTC,CASSLANSNEQYF
-,few,TRBV29-1,TRBJ1-1,TGCAGCGCTTCGGACGGCACTGAAGCTTTCTTT,CSASDGTEAFF
-,-,TRBV5-6,TRBJ2-3,TGTGCCAGCAGCTTGGACCCCAATACGCAGTATTTT,CASSLDPNTQYF
-,few,TRBV6-5,TRBJ2-7,TGTGCCAGCAGCCCCTCTGGACACGAGCAGTACTTC,CASSPSGHEQYF
TRBD1,-,TRBV27,TRBJ2-7,TGTGCCAGCAGTTTAGGGACAGGCCATTTTTACGAGCAGTACTTC,CASSLGTGHFYEQYF
TRBD2,-,TRBV27,TRBJ2-1,TGTGCCAGCAGACCTGGGGCTAGCGGGAGCTCCTACAATGAGCAGTTCTTC,CASRPGASGSSYNEQFF
-,-,TRBV2,TRBJ2-3,TGTGCCAGCGAAGACCAAGGATACAATACGCAGTATTTT,CASEDQGYNTQYF
-,-,TRBV4-1,TRBJ2-7,TGCGCCAGCAGCCAAAATATCTCCCCAGGACGGGACGAGCAGTACTTC,CASSQNISPGRDEQYF
TRBD2,-,TRBV5-8,TRBJ2-3,TGTGCCAGCAGCCAGCGTGCGGGAGGGTTCACAGATACGCAGTATTTT,CASSQRAGGFTDTQYF
TRBD1,-,TRBV19,TRBJ1-1,TGTGCCAGTAGGGACAGGGTGTTCCCCGCTTTCTTT,CASRDRVFPAFF
-,-,TRBV6-4,TRBJ1-1,TGTGCCAGCAGTGACTGGGCGGGAGAGGATGCTGAAGCTTTCTTT,CASSDWAGEDAEAFF
TRBD2,-,TRBV27,TRBJ2-1,TGTGCCAGCAGTTTCCTTGGGACTAGCGGGGTCTACAATGAGCAGTTCTTC,CASSFLGTSGVYNEQFF
-,-,TRBV7-9,TRBJ2-2,TGTGCCAGCAGCGCAACCCACATCACCGGGACCGGGGAGCTGTTTTTT,CASSATHITGTGELFF
-,-,TRBV6-5,TRBJ2-7,TGTGCCAGCAGTTACGCTAGCGCCTCCTACGAGCAGTACTTC,CASSYASASYEQYF
-,-,TRBV30,TRBJ1-4,TGTGCCTGGAGCTTACAGGGATTGGGTGAAAAACTGTTTTTT,CAWSLQGLGEKLFF
TRBD2,-,TRBV4-2,TRBJ2-7,TGTGCCAGCAGCCAATCACTGACTAGCTTCGAGCAGTACTTC,CASSQSLTSFEQYF
-,-,TRBV4-2,TRBJ2-7,TGTGCCAGCAGCCAATTGGAGGGGGCATACGAGCAGTACTTC,CASSQLEGAYEQYF
TRBD2,-,TRBV7-9,TRBJ2-2,TGTGCCAGCAGTTTTAGCGGGTTCGGCCACGGGGAGCTGTTTTTT,CASSFSGFGHGELFF
TRBD2,-,TRBV2,TRBJ2-7,TGTGCCACATTAGGACTAGCGGGTTCCTCCTACGAGCAGTACTTC,CATLGLAGSSYEQYF
TRBD2,-,TRBV28,TRBJ2-1,TGTGCCAGCAGTTTACCGACTAGCGGGAGGGCCGATGAGCAGTTCTTC,CASSLPTSGRADEQFF
-,-,TRBV2,TRBJ1-3,TGTGCCAGCAGAGGGTCCGCTGGGACACCTCTTGTACCGGTATATTTT,CASRGSAGTPLVPVYF
-,-,TRBV6-5,TRBJ1-5,TGTGCCAGCCGAGGGGTTTTCGGTCAGCCCCAGCATTTT,CASRGVFGQPQHF
-,once,TRBV9,TRBJ2-1,TGTGCCAGCAGCGTAGGAGGGCAGGGAAGCTACAATGAGCAGTTCTTC,CASSVGGQGSYNEQFF
-,-,TRBV27,TRBJ1-2,TGTGCCAGCAGTTTAGGCCCAGGGTTTGGCTACACCTTC,CASSLGPGFGYTF
TRBD2,-,TRBV28,TRBJ2-2,TGTGCCAGCAGTTCCTCGGTCTGGCGGGAGGTTAGCACCGGGGAGCTGTTTTTT,CASSSSVWREVSTGELFF
-,-,TRBV11-2,TRBJ2-5,TGTGCCAGCAGCCCACAGGGGGGGCTAGCGGGACTTTACGAGACCCAGTACTTC,CASSPQGGLAGLYETQYF
TRBD2,-,TRBV5-6,TRBJ2-1,TGTGCCAGCAGCTTGGGTTCTAGCGGGAGGGCGTCGGTTGAGCAGTTCTTC,CASSLGSSGRASVEQFF
TRBD2,-,TRBV5-1,TRBJ2-1,TGCGCCAGCAGCTTTGGACTAGGAGTTGACAATGAGCAGTTCTTC,CASSFGLGVDNEQFF
-,-,TRBV4-1,TRBJ1-6,TGCGCCAGCAGCCAATTTTCGAAAACTGCGAATAATTCACCCCTCCACTTT,CASSQFSKTANNSPLHF
-,few,TRBV27,TRBJ2-1,TGTGCCAGCAGTAAGCAGGGATGGGAGCAGTTCTTC,CASSKQGWEQFF
-,-,TRBV27,TRBJ2-5,TGTGCCAGCAGTCCATTCACGGCACAAGAGACCCAGTACTTC,CASSPFTAQETQYF
TRBD2,-,TRBV11-2,TRBJ2-7,TGTGCCAGCAGCACGGCTAGCGGGTACGAGCAGTACTTC,CASSTASGYEQYF
-,-,TRBV2,TRBJ2-7,TGTGCCAGCAGGTATTACGAGCAGTACTTC,CASRYYEQYF
TRBD2,-,TRBV11-2,TRBJ2-3,TGTGCCAGCAGCTTAGGGAAGGCTAGCGGCCGCACAGATACGCAGTATTTT,CASSLGKASGRTDTQYF
-,-,TRBV10-2,TRBJ2-2,TGCGCCAGCACCGGAGAGGGCTTAAGCACCGGGGAGCTGTTTTTT,CASTGEGLSTGELFF
-,-,TRBV19,TRBJ2-7,TGTGCCAGTAGTATGGGAGGTTCCCAATACGAGCAGTACTTC,CASSMGGSQYEQYF
TRBD1,-,TRBV5-6,TRBJ2-3,TGTGCCAGCAGCACCTGGACAGGGGACACAGATACGCAGTATTTT,CASSTWTGDTDTQYF
-,-,TRBV7-9,TRBJ1-2,TGTGCCAGCAGCCCAGATTTATATGGCTACACCTTC,CASSPDLYGYTF
-,-,TRBV5-6,TRBJ2-7,TGTGCCAGCAGCTTTGGGAGCTCCTACGAGCAGTACTTC,CASSFGSSYEQYF
TRBD2,once,TRBV27,TRBJ2-3,TGTGCCAGCAGTCCCCGACTAGCGGGAGCAGCAGATACGCAGTATTTT,CASSPRLAGAADTQYF
-,-,TRBV7-9,TRBJ1-1,TGTGCCAGCAGCTTAGCTCAGGGCGTCACTGAAGCTTTCTTT,CASSLAQGVTEAFF
-,-,TRBV10-1,TRBJ2-7,TGCGCCAGCAGTGATGGCGGCGGGAACTACGAGCAGTACTTC,CASSDGGGNYEQYF
-,-,TRBV28,TRBJ1-4,TGTGCCAGCAGTTTATCGGACAGAAATAATGAAAAACTGTTTTTT,CASSLSDRNNEKLFF
-,-,TRBV7-9,TRBJ2-2,TGTGCCAGCAGCTTATTAGGGGGAGCCGGGGAGCTGTTTTTT,CASSLLGGAGELFF
TRBD2,once,TRBV7-8,TRBJ2-7,TGTGCCAGCAGCCCAGGGACTAGCGGGGGCTACGAGCAGTACTTC,CASSPGTSGGYEQYF
-,-,TRBV4-2,TRBJ1-4,TGTGCCAGCAGCGGCGACGGAAATGAAAAACTGTTTTTT,CASSGDGNEKLFF
-,-,TRBV5-4,TRBJ1-2,TGTGCCAGCAGCTTGGAGGGCTATGGCTACACCTTC,CASSLEGYGYTF
TRBD2,-,TRBV27,TRBJ2-5,TGTGCCAGCAGTTTAGTTAGCGGGAGTACGAAGACCCAGTACTTC,CASSLVSGSTKTQYF
-,-,TRBV5-1,TRBJ2-7,TGCGCCAGCAGCTTGGCGGGGGCCCCGTCCTACGAGCAGTACTTC,CASSLAGAPSYEQYF
-,-,TRBV7-9,TRBJ1-5,TGTGCCAGCAGCTCCGTAATGGATCAGCCCCAGCATTTT,CASSSVMDQPQHF
-,-,TRBV27,TRBJ2-3,TGTGCCAGCAGTTTTATGGGCACAGATACGCAGTATTTT,CASSFMGTDTQYF